The 10 T cell receptor beta chains below come from one sample, sequenced in a study of CD4+ T cells in melanoma. Repertoires were generated with immunoSEQ multiplex PCR, while TCRdb's copy carries only in-frame clones and drops some. The table shows over 100,000 clones, with approximately 92% occurring only once. The sequenced sample consisted of peripheral blood. The receptors derive from a human donor with melanoma.

The chain couples TRBV5-1 to TRBJ2-1; 7 bases are a match to TRBD1. The junction had 5 bases not matched to a gene; V was cut back by 3 bases and J by 2 bases. CDR1 is SGHRS and CDR2 is YFSETQ in the germline V gene. The CDR3 has 15 amino acids. The CDR3 is CASSSSGTAYNEQFF. The CDR3, as DNA: TGCGCCAGCAGCTCCTCCGGGACAGCCTACAATGAGCAGTTCTTC.

V usage is TRBV2 and J usage is TRBJ1-3; no firm D call. Germline CDR1 and CDR2: SNHLY and FYNNEI. This CDR3 is built from 16 residues. V dropped 3 bases and J dropped 1 base, with 13 bases sitting between them. CDR3 sequence reads: CASSESEGSSGNTIYF. The CDR3, as DNA: TGTGCCAGCAGTGAGTCAGAGGGATCGTCTGGAAACACCATATATTTT.

The genes are TRBV7-2 and TRBJ1-3, with D tentatively TRBD1 (5 bases). CDR3 length equals 15 residues. V lost 3 bases and J 0 bases, leaving 9 bases between the germline ends. Germline CDR1 reads SGHTA; CDR2 reads FQGNSA. In DNA form, the CDR3 reads TGTGCCAGCAGCTTTGACAGAAGCTCTGGAAACACCATATATTTT. Residues: CASSFDRSSGNTIYF.

This chain's CDR3 is CAISKRTGTGIYEQYF. CDR3 nucleotide sequence: TGTGCCATCAGTAAAAGAACCGGGACAGGGATTTACGAGCAGTACTTC. This chain joins TRBV10-3 and TRBJ2-7; TRBD1 matches 9 bases. The CDR3 spans 16 residues. The germline V gene encodes CDR1 ENHRY and CDR2 SYGVKD. Unmatched junction bases numbered 12, after V lost 5 bases and J lost 4 bases.

The chain combines TRBV30 with TRBJ1-1; D is ambiguous. Germline V gene sequence: CDR1 GTSNPN, CDR2 SVGIG (reference sequence). Trimming took 0 bases from V and 4 from J, leaving 21 bases between them. This CDR3 comprises 17 residues. This CDR3 is CAWSVPMTPVLSTEAFF. In DNA, the CDR3 is TGTGCCTGGAGTGTACCGATGACCCCCGTTCTGAGCACTGAAGCTTTCTTT. The whole variable domain, remainder taken from reference TRBV30 and TRBJ1-1, is SQTIHQWPATLVQPVGSPLSLECTVEGTSNPNLYWYRQAAGRGLQLLFYSVGIGQISSEVPQNLSASRPQDRQFILSSKKLLLSDSGFYLCAWSVPMTPVLSTEAFFGQGTRLTVV.

This chain uses TRBV11-1 with TRBJ2-1; maybe TRBD1 (5 bases). Germline V lookup: CDR1 SGHAT, CDR2 FQDESV (reference sequence). Trimming took off 3 bases at V and 6 bases at J, with 24 bases between the two ends. The CDR3 covers 18 residues. CDR3 nucleotide sequence: TGTGCCAGCAGCTTTGATCCCCCCCAGGGTTGGGGTACCAATGAGCAGTTCTTC. This codes for CASSFDPPQGWGTNEQFF.

V is TRBV19 and J is TRBJ1-2; D is undetermined. The V end was cut by 7 bases, the J end by 6 bases, with 15 bases between. From germline, CDR1 is LNHDA and CDR2 SQIVND (reference sequence). CDR3 size: 13 residues. The CDR3 DNA sequence: TGTGCCAGTAAGGTTACAGAATGGGATGGCTACACCTTC. It codes for CASKVTEWDGYTF. The full variable domain, its missing parts supplied by reference TRBV19 and TRBJ1-2, is DGGITQSPKYLFRKEGQNVTLSCEQNLNHDAMYWYRQDPGQGLRLIYYSQIVNDFQKGDIAEGYSVSREKKESFPLTVTSAQKNPTAFYLCASKVTEWDGYTFGSGTRLTVV.

The chain uses TRBV7-2 and TRBJ2-1, with 7 bases identical to TRBD2. CDR1 is SGHTA and CDR2 is FQGNSA in the germline V gene. With V trimmed by 2 bases and J by 1 base, 5 bases remained unmatched. The CDR3 is made up of 16 amino acids. The CDR3 coding sequence is TGTGCCAGCAGCTTAAACGGCGGGGGTTCCTACAATGAGCAGTTCTTC. This gives the protein CASSLNGGGSYNEQFF.

This clone was seen a single time. The J gene is TRBJ2-7, the V gene TRBV4-3, with TRBD1 matching 10 bases. The CDR3 consists of 14 residues. Germline values: CDR1 LGHNA, CDR2 YSLEER. V trimming: 4 bases; J trimming: 6 bases; junction bases outside the gene matches: 6. The CDR3 DNA reads as TGCGCCAGCAGCCGCTGGGACAGGGGATCCGAGCAGTACTTC. This gives the protein CASSRWDRGSEQYF.

The rearrangement joins TRBV27 to TRBJ2-4, with 14 bases aligning to TRBD2. Germline V gene sequence: CDR1 MNHEY, CDR2 SMNVEV (reference sequence). The CDR3 length is 16 residues. V dropped 5 bases and J dropped 9; count of bases not matched to a gene: 9. This chain's CDR3 is CASSPSGLAGAGIQYF. CDR3 DNA sequence: TGTGCCAGCAGTCCGTCGGGACTAGCGGGGGCGGGCATTCAGTACTTC.